The 30 T cell receptor beta chains in this list originate from one sample, sequenced in a study of shared clonotypes between healthy human individuals. Only CD45RO-negative cells positively selected for CCR7 counted as naive CD8 cells, so terminally differentiated effector memory CD45RA+ cells were excluded. TCRdb's table, derived via immunoSEQ multiplex PCR, lists solely in-frame clones and lacks some. Of approximately 2,000,000 clones listed, over 85% are singletons. The sample comprised naive CD8+ T cells from PBMCs. These receptors were taken from a man aged 18 to 29 in good health. Some clones in this sample may be carry-over from other donors' samples.

The chain joins TRBV6-1 to TRBJ2-7; D is undetermined. CDR1 MNHNS and CDR2 SASEGT come from the germline V gene. V was cut by 4 bases and J by 0 bases, with 7 bases left in between. The CDR3 has 13 residues. Written as DNA, the CDR3 is TGTGCCAGCAGTGGGGCGGTCTCCTACGAGCAGTACTTC. Protein sequence: CASSGAVSYEQYF.

The chain is built from TRBV2 and TRBJ2-3; 11 bases line up with TRBD2. V dropped 7 bases and J dropped 0; count of bases not matched to a gene: 12. In germline, CDR1 is SNHLY, CDR2 FYNNEI. The CDR3 sequence is 18 residues long. The CDR3 loop is CASTLGGTSGVSTDTQYF. CDR3 bases: TGTGCCAGCACCTTAGGAGGGACTAGCGGAGTGAGCACAGATACGCAGTATTTT.

As regards this clone: This specimen includes other DNA sequences encoding the same CDR3. The genes are TRBV4-2 and TRBJ1-3; no clear D gene. The CDR3 extends over 14 amino acids. Germline values: CDR1 LGHNA, CDR2 YNFKEQ. The V end was cut by 3 bases, the J end by 2 bases, with 8 bases between. The CDR3 bases are TGTGCCAGCAGCCACGGACGGCCTGGAAACACCATATATTTT. Translated, it gives CASSHGRPGNTIYF.

The chain links TRBV4-1 to TRBJ2-3; the D gene is possibly TRBD1 (5 bases). This CDR3 region has 14 residues. Trimming removed 7 bases from V and 4 bases from J, with 15 bases in between. Germline V gene lookup returns CDR1 MGHRA and CDR2 YSYEKL. The CDR3 loop is CASNLGDRADTQYF. The DNA for the CDR3 is TGCGCCAGCAATTTAGGGGATCGGGCAGATACGCAGTATTTT.

The rearrangement joins TRBV27 to TRBJ2-7, with D unresolved. CDR3 length: 16 residues. Germline V gives CDR1 MNHEY, CDR2 SMNVEV (reference sequence). Trimming took 0 bases from V and 2 from J, leaving 14 bases between them. The CDR3 DNA reads TGTGCCAGCAGTTTATCGTTGTCCAACAACGCCTACGAGCAGTACTTC. It codes for CASSLSLSNNAYEQYF.

The chain uses TRBV29-1 and TRBJ2-2; tentative D call: TRBD1 (5 bases). Germline V gives CDR1 SQVTM, CDR2 ANQGSEA. The V gene lost 6 bases and the J gene lost 4 bases, with 12 bases spanning the gap. CDR3 length: 13 residues. The CDR3 nucleotides are TGCAGCGTGGTCCCCGACAGCACCGGGGAGCTGTTTTTT. Translation gives CSVVPDSTGELFF.

V is TRBV29-1 and J is TRBJ2-1; either TRBD1 or TRBD2 may supply D (5 bases each). Germline V CDR1 and CDR2: SQVTM, ANQGSEA. Trimming stripped 3 bases from V and 4 bases from J, with 13 bases between. CDR3 length: 14 amino acids. The CDR3 DNA reads TGCAGCGTTGAGGTGCAGGGACCGTACAATGAGCAGTTCTTC. Translating gives CSVEVQGPYNEQFF.

This chain connects TRBV7-9 to TRBJ1-1; 8 nucleotides match TRBD1. Germline CDR1 reads SEHNR; CDR2 reads FQNEAQ (reference sequence). The ends lost 4 bases at V and 4 bases at J; junction bases unmatched: 8. CDR3 length equals 15 residues. This CDR3 is CASSSWTGSGTEAFF. The CDR3 DNA is TGTGCCAGCAGCTCGTGGACAGGGTCGGGCACTGAAGCTTTCTTT.

In regard to this clone: The same CDR3 can be traced to other DNA sequences in this sample. V usage is TRBV5-4 and J usage is TRBJ2-7; D is uncertain. There are 12 residues in the CDR3. Germline CDR1 SGHNT, CDR2 YYREEE (reference sequence). The V and J ends lost 3 bases and 0 bases respectively, with 4 bases between them. In DNA, the CDR3 is TGTGCCAGCAGCTCCAACTCCTACGAGCAGTACTTC. Translated, it gives CASSSNSYEQYF.

The V call is TRBV11-2, the J call TRBJ2-2; 8 bases are shared with TRBD2. CDR1 and CDR2 (germline): SGHAT, FQNNGV. V lost 5 bases and J lost 8; bases outside the gene matches: 10. The CDR3 has 15 residues. Here the CDR3 reads CASSPRGGRRGELFF. The CDR3 DNA reads TGTGCCAGCAGCCCCCGGGGCGGGAGGCGGGGGGAGCTGTTTTTT. The whole variable domain, remainder taken from reference TRBV11-2 and TRBJ2-2, is EAGVAQSPRYKIIEKRQSVAFWCNPISGHATLYWYQQILGQGPKLLIQFQNNGVVDDSQLPKDRFSAERLKGVDSTLKIQPAKLEDSAVYLCASSPRGGRRGELFFGEGSRLTVL.

This chain connects TRBV5-1 to TRBJ2-7; D may be TRBD2 (6 bases). V was clipped by 0 bases and J by 6 bases, with 16 bases between them. Germline CDR1 reads SGHRS; CDR2 reads YFSETQ. The CDR3 has 15 amino acids. The CDR3 spells CASSLDVGSIREQYF. In DNA form, the CDR3 reads TGCGCCAGCAGCTTGGATGTCGGGAGTATTCGCGAGCAGTACTTC.

This chain links TRBV5-4 with TRBJ2-7; D is possibly TRBD2 (5 bases). CDR1 is SGHNT, CDR2 YYREEE, per germline (reference sequence). V lost 3 bases and J 2 bases, leaving 9 bases between the germline ends. CDR3 length equals 13 residues. As DNA, the CDR3 is TGTGCCAGCAGCTCTGGACTCGCCTACGAGCAGTACTTC. It specifies CASSSGLAYEQYF.

There are a few counts of this clone. The chain uses TRBV29-1 and TRBJ1-1; weak D call: TRBD1 (5 bases). The V gene lost 6 bases and the J gene lost 8 bases, with 13 bases spanning the gap. Germline CDR1 SQVTM, CDR2 ANQGSEA. This CDR3 has 11 residues. The CDR3 sequence: CSVPFGAEAFF. As DNA, the CDR3 is TGCAGCGTCCCCTTCGGGGCGGAAGCTTTCTTT. The complete variable domain, with remaining parts taken from reference TRBV29-1 and TRBJ1-1, reads SAVISQKPSRDICQRGTSLTIQCQVDSQVTMMFWYRQQPGQSLTLIATANQGSEATYESGFVIDKFPISRPNLTFSTLTVSNMSPEDSSIYLCSVPFGAEAFFGQGTRLTVV.

This chain links TRBV7-8 with TRBJ2-7; tentative D call: TRBD1 (5 bases). This CDR3 has 16 amino acids. Trimming removed 2 bases from V and 2 bases from J, with 16 bases in between. CDR1 SGHVS and CDR2 FQNEAQ come from the germline V gene. CDR3 loop: CASSLYPLTATYEQYF. The CDR3 nucleotides read TGTGCCAGCAGCTTATATCCCTTGACAGCAACCTACGAGCAGTACTTC. The variable domain in full, completed from reference TRBV7-8 and TRBJ2-7, reads GAGVSQSPRYKVAKRGQDVALRCDPISGHVSLFWYQQALGQGPEFLTYFQNEAQLDKSGLPSDRFFAERPEGSVSTLKIQRTQQEDSAVYLCASSLYPLTATYEQYFGPGTRLTVT.

V usage is TRBV5-1 and J usage is TRBJ2-6; tentative D call: TRBD1 (6 bases). V lost 0 bases, J lost 4 bases, and 11 bases lay in between. The CDR3 is 16 amino acids. Germline loops: CDR1 SGHRS, CDR2 YFSETQ. As DNA, the CDR3 is TGCGCCAGCAGCTTGGCCGCAGGGGCCGGGGCCAACGTCCTGACTTTC. It encodes CASSLAAGAGANVLTF.

This rearrangement joins TRBV7-3 to TRBJ2-7; D is unclear. Germline lookup yields CDR1 SGHTA and CDR2 FQGTGA. This CDR3 spans 12 amino acids. Trimming shortened V by 7 bases and J by 6 bases, and 13 bases separated the two germline ends. The CDR3 DNA sequence: TGTGCCAGCACCCAAACTGGCCCCGAGCAGTACTTC. It specifies CASTQTGPEQYF.

The chain is built from TRBV4-1 and TRBJ2-1; D is unclear. Germline assignment: CDR1 MGHRA and CDR2 YSYEKL. The V gene lost 1 base and the J gene lost 7 bases, with 11 bases spanning the gap. The CDR3 is made up of 14 amino acids. Here the CDR3 reads CASSQAMVLNEQFF. For the CDR3, the DNA is TGCGCCAGCAGCCAAGCTATGGTTCTTAATGAGCAGTTCTTC.

The DNA for the CDR3 is TGTGCCAGCAGCGTAGGACTAGCGGGAGCGGTCCAGTACTTC. Amino acids: CASSVGLAGAVQYF. This chain connects TRBV9 to TRBJ2-5; 12 bases fit TRBD2. In germline, CDR1 is SGDLS, CDR2 YYNGEE. The CDR3 is made up of 14 amino acids. V gave up 0 bases and J gave up 10 bases; unmatched junction bases: 4. The full variable domain, with the rest looked up from reference TRBV9 and TRBJ2-5, is DSGVTQTPKHLITATGQRVTLRCSPRSGDLSVYWYQQSLDQGLQFLIQYYNGEERAKGNILERFSAQQFPDLHSELNLSSLELGDSALYFCASSVGLAGAVQYFGPGTRLLVL.

The chain links TRBV25-1 to TRBJ1-5, with D unresolved. Trimming cost V 4 bases and J 8 bases, with 12 bases left between them. Germline CDR1 and CDR2: MGHDK and SYGVNS. The CDR3 contains 13 residues. The CDR3: CASSAPGLEPQHF. The CDR3 DNA sequence: TGTGCCAGCAGTGCCCCGGGCCTTGAGCCCCAGCATTTT. The full variable domain, completed using reference TRBV25-1 and TRBJ1-5, is EADIYQTPRYLVIGTGKKITLECSQTMGHDKMYWYQQDPGMELHLIHYSYGVNSTEKGDLSSESTVSRIRTEHFPLTLESARPSHTSQYLCASSAPGLEPQHFGDGTRLSIL.

This chain joins TRBV5-8 and TRBJ1-1; no clear D gene. The V gene's germline CDR1 is SGHTS and CDR2 YDEGEE. The CDR3 extends over 14 amino acids. Trimming took off 1 base at V and 3 bases at J, with 10 bases between the two ends. This chain's CDR3 is CASSLRVGDTEAFF. In DNA, the CDR3 is TGTGCCAGCAGCTTGCGTGTCGGTGACACTGAAGCTTTCTTT. Drawing the rest from reference TRBV5-8 and TRBJ1-1, the complete variable domain is EAGVTQSPTHLIKTRGQQATLRCSPISGHTSVYWYQQALGLGLQFLLWYDEGEERNRGNFPPRFSGRQFPNYSSELNVNALELEDSALYLCASSLRVGDTEAFFGQGTRLTVV.

The CDR3 DNA reads as TGTGCCAGCAGTTTATCCTCCCTCAATCAGCCCCAGCATTTT. This encodes CASSLSSLNQPQHF. The chain uses TRBV27 and TRBJ1-5; D gene unclear. Trimming removed 0 bases from V and 3 bases from J, with 6 bases in between. From germline, CDR1 is MNHEY and CDR2 SMNVEV (reference sequence). This CDR3 has 14 amino acids.

This clone has only one observation. The chain combines TRBV7-9 with TRBJ2-2; D ambiguous. Per germline, CDR1 SEHNR and CDR2 FQNEAQ (reference sequence). This CDR3 has 14 amino acids. V was cut by 3 bases and J by 4 bases, with 9 bases left in between. The CDR3 bases are TGTGCCAGCAGCTTTCCCAAGGGCACCGGGGAGCTGTTTTTT. This codes for CASSFPKGTGELFF.

The chain is built from TRBV18 and TRBJ2-7; tentative D call: TRBD2 (5 bases). V was pared by 5 bases and J by 2 bases, with 10 bases between. This CDR3 has 13 residues. Germline CDR1 reads KGHSH; CDR2 reads LQKENI. CDR3 sequence reads: CASSYERTYEQYF. The CDR3 bases are TGTGCCAGCTCATATGAGCGGACCTACGAGCAGTACTTC.

The rearrangement joins TRBV14 to TRBJ2-7; TRBD1 aligns across 11 bases. V was pared by 0 bases and J by 2 bases, with 6 bases of the junction left unmatched. From germline, CDR1 is SGHDN and CDR2 FVKESK. CDR3 length: 17 amino acids. The CDR3 protein is CASSQDLLDRGPYEQYF. DNA of the CDR3: TGTGCCAGCAGCCAAGATCTCTTGGACAGGGGGCCCTACGAGCAGTACTTC.

The chain links TRBV7-3 to TRBJ2-7; either TRBD1 or TRBD2 may fit D (5 bases each). CDR1 is SGHTA, CDR2 FQGTGA, per germline. Trimming took off 5 bases at V and 3 bases at J, with 11 bases between the two ends. The CDR3 loop spans 13 amino acids. CDR3 sequence (DNA): TGTGCCAGCAGCCCGGGACCCCACTACGAGCAGTACTTC. Amino acid sequence: CASSPGPHYEQYF.

This rearrangement joins TRBV4-1 to TRBJ1-1, with D unresolved. The CDR3 consists of 18 residues. The germline V gene has CDR1 MGHRA and CDR2 YSYEKL. V was cut by 1 base and J by 1 base, with 19 bases left in between. CDR3 in amino acids: CASSQGRRATSENTEAFF. In DNA form, the CDR3 reads TGCGCCAGCAGCCAAGGGCGGAGGGCAACATCCGAGAACACTGAAGCTTTCTTT.

This clone was counted a single time. The chain uses TRBV7-9 and TRBJ2-3; no clear D gene. Germline V gene data show CDR1 as SEHNR and CDR2 as FQNEAQ (reference sequence). Between the trimmed V and J ends, which lost 10 bases and 0 bases, there was a span of 14 bases. The CDR3 is 14 residues long. CDR3: CATSRPTSTDTQYF. CDR3 coding DNA: TGTGCCACTTCAAGACCAACTAGCACAGATACGCAGTATTTT.

The chain recombines TRBV19 with TRBJ1-2, with 7 bases lining up with TRBD1. CDR3 size: 15 residues. Germline CDR1 and CDR2: LNHDA and SQIVND (reference sequence). V shed 4 bases and J 8 bases; nucleotides not matched to a gene: 13. The CDR3 nucleotides are TGTGCCAGTAGTACGGACAGGACCTCAGGGGAGGGCTACACCTTC. Protein sequence: CASSTDRTSGEGYTF.

The chain recombines TRBV7-9 with TRBJ2-6; D is possibly TRBD1 (6 bases). Trimming cost V 3 bases and J 0 bases, with 18 bases left between them. Germline values: CDR1 SEHNR, CDR2 FQNEAQ (reference sequence). The CDR3 extends over 19 amino acids. The CDR3 here is CASSFRDTRKDSGANVLTF. In nucleotides, the CDR3 is TGTGCCAGCAGCTTCCGGGACACCAGAAAGGACTCTGGGGCCAACGTCCTGACTTTC.

The chain is built from TRBV11-2 and TRBJ2-5, with 10 nucleotides matching TRBD1. CDR1 and CDR2 (germline): SGHAT, FQNNGV. Germline trimming cut 1 base from V and 5 bases from J; bases unmatched to any gene: 16. The CDR3 extends over 19 amino acids. CDR3 residues: CASSLVPLTGGSPGETQYF. In DNA form, the CDR3 reads TGTGCCAGCAGCTTAGTCCCATTGACAGGGGGCTCCCCAGGGGAGACCCAGTACTTC.